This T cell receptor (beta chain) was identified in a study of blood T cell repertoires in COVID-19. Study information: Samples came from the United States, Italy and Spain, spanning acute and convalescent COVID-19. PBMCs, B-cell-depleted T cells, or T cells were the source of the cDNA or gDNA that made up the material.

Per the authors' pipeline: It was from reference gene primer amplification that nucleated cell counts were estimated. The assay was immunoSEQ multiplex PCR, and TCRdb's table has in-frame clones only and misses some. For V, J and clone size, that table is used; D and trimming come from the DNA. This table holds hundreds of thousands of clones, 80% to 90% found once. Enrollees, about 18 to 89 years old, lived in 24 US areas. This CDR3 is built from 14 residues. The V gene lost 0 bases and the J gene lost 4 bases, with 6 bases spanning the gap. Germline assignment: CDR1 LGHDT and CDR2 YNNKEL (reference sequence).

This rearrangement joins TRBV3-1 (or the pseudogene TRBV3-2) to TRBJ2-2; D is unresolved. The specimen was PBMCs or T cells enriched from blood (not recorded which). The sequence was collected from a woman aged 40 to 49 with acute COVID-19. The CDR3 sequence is CASSQDPFTGELFF. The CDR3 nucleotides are TGTGCCAGCAGCCAAGATCCCTTCACCGGGGAGCTGTTTTTT.